A single sample is the source of the 2 T cell receptor beta chains below, sequenced in a study of T cells after posttransplantation cyclophosphamide. Libraries were prepared by immunoSEQ multiplex PCR; TCRdb keeps only in-frame clonotypes and omits some of them. The sample contains tens of thousands of clones, none occurring once; 2.7% lies in the top ten. Sample: PBMCs. Receptor source: a woman in her sixties or seventies in good health, CMV-negative, and a related stem cell transplant donor.

This clone showed up many times. The V call is TRBV28, the J call TRBJ1-3; D ambiguous. Germline CDR1 is MDHEN and CDR2 is SYDVKM. V lost 7 bases and J lost 0, with 7 bases in between. The CDR3 has 13 residues. The CDR3 region is CASIPFSGNTIYF. The CDR3 DNA reads as TGTGCCAGCATCCCTTTCTCTGGAAACACCATATATTTT.

This clone was picked up many times. J is TRBJ2-2 and V is TRBV19; possible D gene TRBD1, 6 bases. The CDR3 extends over 13 amino acids. CDR1 and CDR2 from the germline V gene are LNHDA and SQIVND (reference sequence). V gave up 11 bases and J gave up 2 bases, with 12 bases separating them. The CDR3 protein is CACGTYNTGELFF. The DNA of the CDR3 is TGTGCCTGTGGGACATATAACACCGGGGAGCTGTTTTTT.